Presented here are 6 T cell receptor beta chains from one specimen sequenced in a study of early T cells in non-severe SARS-CoV-2 infection. TCRdb reprocessed the 5' RACE reads via MiXCR and lists one record per CDR3 protein. The sample lists over 50,000 distinct CDR3 sequences, over 7.5% occurring once. Sequenced: whole blood. These receptors were collected from an adult who was a healthcare worker with PCR-confirmed SARS-CoV-2 infection or an uninfected control (not recorded which).

CDR3 nucleotides: TGCGCCAGCAGCCAAGGCCGGACGGGAGCAAGCACAGATACGCAGTATTTT. Its translation: CASSQGRTGASTDTQYF. The rearrangement links TRBV4-1 to TRBJ2-3; perhaps TRBD2 as D (6 bases). The germline gives CDR1 MGHRA, CDR2 YSYEKL. The CDR3 is made up of 17 amino acids. Trimming pared 1 base from V and 0 bases from J, leaving 14 bases between.

At least ten counts were recorded for this clonotype. The chain links TRBV9 to TRBJ2-7; D gene uncertain. Germline lookup yields CDR1 SGDLS and CDR2 YYNGEE. The ends were cut back, 0 bases at V and 7 bases at J, with 8 bases in the middle. The CDR3 has 12 amino acids. CDR3 residues: CASSVVGGEQYF. CDR3 in DNA: TGTGCCAGCAGCGTAGTGGGCGGAGAGCAGTACTTC.

The table lists this clonotype with many counts. This chain links TRBV5-1 with TRBJ2-1; 9 positions match TRBD2. CDR1 SGHRS and CDR2 YFSETQ come from the germline V gene. CDR3 length equals 17 residues. With V trimmed by 1 base and J by 5 bases, 10 bases remained unmatched. CDR3 region: CASSLKGGRAFDNEQFF. The CDR3 DNA reads TGCGCCAGCAGCTTGAAGGGCGGGAGGGCCTTCGACAATGAGCAGTTCTTC. The entire variable domain, with the rest obtained from reference TRBV5-1 and TRBJ2-1, is as follows: KAGVTQTPRYLIKTRGQQVTLSCSPISGHRSVSWYQQTPGQGLQFLFEYFSETQRNKGNFPGRFSGRQFSNSRSEMNVSTLELGDSALYLCASSLKGGRAFDNEQFFGPGTRLTVL.

This chain connects TRBV24-1 to TRBJ2-3, with 9 bases lining up with TRBD2. V lost 5 bases and J lost 2; bases outside the gene matches: 10. The CDR3 has 17 amino acids. The germline CDR1 and CDR2 sequences are KGHDR and SFDVKD. CDR3 nucleotides: TGTGCCACCAGTGGTTCAGGGGGACTAGCTTTCACAGATACGCAGTATTTT. Amino acids: CATSGSGGLAFTDTQYF.

The chain recombines TRBV24-1 with TRBJ2-1; TRBD1 might be the D (6 bases). The CDR3 is 15 residues long. With 9 bases removed from V and 4 bases from J, the gap between germline ends came to 18 bases. Germline CDR1 is KGHDR and CDR2 is SFDVKD. The CDR3 loop reads CATSARDKEYNEQFF. CDR3 nucleotide sequence: TGTGCCACCTCTGCGAGGGACAAGGAATACAATGAGCAGTTCTTC.

This clonotype has ten or more counts. The chain uses TRBV29-1 and TRBJ2-3; 7 nucleotides match TRBD1. Per the germline V gene, CDR1 is SQVTM and CDR2 is ANQGSEA. With V trimmed by 1 base and J by 1 base, 8 bases remained unmatched. The CDR3 has 16 residues. The CDR3 DNA reads TGCAGCGTTGAAGGGGGGACAGCCTACGGCACAGATACGCAGTATTTT. Protein product: CSVEGGTAYGTDTQYF.